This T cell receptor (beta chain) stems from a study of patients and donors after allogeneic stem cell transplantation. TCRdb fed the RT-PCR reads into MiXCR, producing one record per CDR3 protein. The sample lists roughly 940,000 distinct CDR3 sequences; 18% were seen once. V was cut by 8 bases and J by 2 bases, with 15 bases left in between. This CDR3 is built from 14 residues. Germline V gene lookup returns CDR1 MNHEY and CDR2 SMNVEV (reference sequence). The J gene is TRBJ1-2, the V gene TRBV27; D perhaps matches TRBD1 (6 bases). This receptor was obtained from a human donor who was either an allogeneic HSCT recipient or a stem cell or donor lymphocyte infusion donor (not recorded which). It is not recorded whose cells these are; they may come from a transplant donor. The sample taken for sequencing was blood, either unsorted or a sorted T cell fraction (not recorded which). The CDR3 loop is CASLGGGKNYGYTF. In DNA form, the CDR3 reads TGTGCCAGCCTAGGGGGAGGTAAAAACTATGGCTACACCTTC.